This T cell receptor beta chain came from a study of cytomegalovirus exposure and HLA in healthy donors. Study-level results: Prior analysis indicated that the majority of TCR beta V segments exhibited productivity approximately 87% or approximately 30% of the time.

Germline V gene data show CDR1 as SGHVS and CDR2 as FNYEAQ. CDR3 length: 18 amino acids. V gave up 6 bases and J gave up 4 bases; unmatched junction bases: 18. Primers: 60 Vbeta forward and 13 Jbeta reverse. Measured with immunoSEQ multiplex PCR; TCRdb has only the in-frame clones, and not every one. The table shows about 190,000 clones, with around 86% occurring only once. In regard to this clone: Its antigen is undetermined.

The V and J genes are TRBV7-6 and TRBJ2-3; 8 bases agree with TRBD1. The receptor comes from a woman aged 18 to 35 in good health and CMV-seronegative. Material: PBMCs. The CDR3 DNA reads TGTGCCAGCAGGACAGGGGAAGGCGGGACGCACCGCTCAGATACGCAGTATTTT. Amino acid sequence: CASRTGEGGTHRSDTQYF.